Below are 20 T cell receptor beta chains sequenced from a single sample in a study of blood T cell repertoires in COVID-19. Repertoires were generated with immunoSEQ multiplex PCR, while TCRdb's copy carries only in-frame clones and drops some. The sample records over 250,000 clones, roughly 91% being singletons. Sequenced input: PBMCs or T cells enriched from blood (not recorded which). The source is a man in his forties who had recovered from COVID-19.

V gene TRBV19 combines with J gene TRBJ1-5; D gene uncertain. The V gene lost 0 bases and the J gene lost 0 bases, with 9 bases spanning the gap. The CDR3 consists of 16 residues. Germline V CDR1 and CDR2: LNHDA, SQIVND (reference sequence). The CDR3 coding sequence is TGTGCCAGTAGTATAGATAGGCAGGTTAGCAATCAGCCCCAGCATTTT. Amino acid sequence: CASSIDRQVSNQPQHF.

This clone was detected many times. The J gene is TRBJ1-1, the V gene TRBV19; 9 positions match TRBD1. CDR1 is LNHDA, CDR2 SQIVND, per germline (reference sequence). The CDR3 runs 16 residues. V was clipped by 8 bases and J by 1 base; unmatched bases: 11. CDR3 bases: TGTGCCAGTGGAATCACAGGGGGCGCGGGGAACACTGAAGCTTTCTTT. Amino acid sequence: CASGITGGAGNTEAFF.

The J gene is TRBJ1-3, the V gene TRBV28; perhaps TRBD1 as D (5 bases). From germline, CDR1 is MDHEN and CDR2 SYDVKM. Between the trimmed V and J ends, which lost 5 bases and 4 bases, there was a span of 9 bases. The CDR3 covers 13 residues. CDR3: CASSPGFGNTIYF. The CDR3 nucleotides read TGTGCCAGCAGTCCAGGGTTCGGAAACACCATATATTTT.

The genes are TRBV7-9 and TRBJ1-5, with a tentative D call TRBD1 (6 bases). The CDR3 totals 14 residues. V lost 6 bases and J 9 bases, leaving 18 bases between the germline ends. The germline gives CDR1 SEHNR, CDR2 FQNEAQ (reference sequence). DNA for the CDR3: TGTGCCAGCAGTCAGGACAGTCTAATTGGGCCCCAGCATTTT. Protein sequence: CASSQDSLIGPQHF.

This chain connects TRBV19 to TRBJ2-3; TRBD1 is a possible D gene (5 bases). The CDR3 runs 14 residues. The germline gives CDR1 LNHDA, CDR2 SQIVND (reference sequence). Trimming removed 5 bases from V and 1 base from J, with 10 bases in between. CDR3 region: CASSLGPRTDTQYF. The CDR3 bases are TGTGCCAGTAGTCTGGGGCCCCGCACAGATACGCAGTATTTT. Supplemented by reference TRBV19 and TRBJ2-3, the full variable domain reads DGGITQSPKYLFRKEGQNVTLSCEQNLNHDAMYWYRQDPGQGLRLIYYSQIVNDFQKGDIAEGYSVSREKKESFPLTVTSAQKNPTAFYLCASSLGPRTDTQYFGPGTRLTVL.

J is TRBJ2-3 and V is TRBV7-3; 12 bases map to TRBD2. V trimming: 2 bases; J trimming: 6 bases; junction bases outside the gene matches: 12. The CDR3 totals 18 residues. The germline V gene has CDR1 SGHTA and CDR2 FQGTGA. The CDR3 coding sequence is TGTGCCAGCAGCTTAGATGGTGCTAGCGGGAGGGCCATGGATACGCAGTATTTT. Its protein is CASSLDGASGRAMDTQYF.

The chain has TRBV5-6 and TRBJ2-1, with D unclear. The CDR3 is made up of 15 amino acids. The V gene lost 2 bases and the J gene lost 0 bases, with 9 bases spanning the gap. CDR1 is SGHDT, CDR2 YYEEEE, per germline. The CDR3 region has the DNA TGTGCCAGCAGCTTACTCCTGAGCTCCTACAATGAGCAGTTCTTC. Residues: CASSLLLSSYNEQFF.

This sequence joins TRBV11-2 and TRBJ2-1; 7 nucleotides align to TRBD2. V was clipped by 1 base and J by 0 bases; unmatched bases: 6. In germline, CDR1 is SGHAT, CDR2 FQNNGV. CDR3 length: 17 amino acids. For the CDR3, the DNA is TGTGCCAGCAGCTTAGTCTGGGGCGGGGGCTCCTACAATGAGCAGTTCTTC. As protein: CASSLVWGGGSYNEQFF.

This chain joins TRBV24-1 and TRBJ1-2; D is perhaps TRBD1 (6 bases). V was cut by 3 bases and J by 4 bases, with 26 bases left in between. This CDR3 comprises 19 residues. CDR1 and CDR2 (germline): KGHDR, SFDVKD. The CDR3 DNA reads TGTGCCACCAGTGATCCATCCTTTCCTGATTCACAGGGCCCCTATGGCTACACCTTC. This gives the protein CATSDPSFPDSQGPYGYTF.

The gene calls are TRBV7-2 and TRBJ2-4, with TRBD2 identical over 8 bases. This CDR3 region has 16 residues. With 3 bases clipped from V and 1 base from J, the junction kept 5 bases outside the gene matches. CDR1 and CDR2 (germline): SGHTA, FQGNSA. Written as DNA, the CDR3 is TGTGCCAGCAGCTTCCGGCGGGAGGTGGCCAAAAACATTCAGTACTTC. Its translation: CASSFRREVAKNIQYF.

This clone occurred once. CDR3 region: CASSLGTGVTYEQYF. The CDR3 DNA sequence: TGTGCCAGCAGCTTGGGGACAGGGGTCACCTACGAGCAGTACTTC. This chain connects TRBV5-6 to TRBJ2-7; TRBD1 matches at 9 bases. CDR1 and CDR2 from the germline V gene are SGHDT and YYEEEE. Losses at the gene ends were 0 bases for V and 2 bases for J; bases not matched to a gene: 3. The CDR3 extends over 15 amino acids.

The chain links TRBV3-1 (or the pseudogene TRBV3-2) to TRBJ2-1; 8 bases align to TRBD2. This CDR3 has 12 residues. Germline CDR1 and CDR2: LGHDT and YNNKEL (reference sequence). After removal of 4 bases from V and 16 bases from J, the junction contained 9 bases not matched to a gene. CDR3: CASSPEGLGIFF. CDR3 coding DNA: TGTGCCAGCAGCCCCGAGGGACTAGGAATTTTCTTC.

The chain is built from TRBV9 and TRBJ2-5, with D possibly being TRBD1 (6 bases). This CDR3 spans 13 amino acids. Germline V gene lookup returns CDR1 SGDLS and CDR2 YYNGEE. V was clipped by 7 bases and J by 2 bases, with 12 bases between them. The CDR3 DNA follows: TGTGCCAGCCAGAGGGGGAAGCAAGAGACCCAGTACTTC. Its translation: CASQRGKQETQYF. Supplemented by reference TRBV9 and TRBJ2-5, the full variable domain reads DSGVTQTPKHLITATGQRVTLRCSPRSGDLSVYWYQQSLDQGLQFLIQYYNGEERAKGNILERFSAQQFPDLHSELNLSSLELGDSALYFCASQRGKQETQYFGPGTRLLVL.

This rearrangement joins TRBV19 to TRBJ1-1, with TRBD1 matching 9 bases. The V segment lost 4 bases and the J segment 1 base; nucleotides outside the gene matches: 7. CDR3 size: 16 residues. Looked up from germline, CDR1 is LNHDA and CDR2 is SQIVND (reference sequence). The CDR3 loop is CASSNIGTGTNTEAFF. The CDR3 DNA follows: TGTGCCAGTAGTAACATCGGGACAGGGACGAACACTGAAGCTTTCTTT.

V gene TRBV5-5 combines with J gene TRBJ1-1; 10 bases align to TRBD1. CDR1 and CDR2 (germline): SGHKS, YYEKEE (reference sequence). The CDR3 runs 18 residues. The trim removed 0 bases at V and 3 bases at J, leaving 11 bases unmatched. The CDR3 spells CASSLADRGQTRYTEAFF. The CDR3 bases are TGTGCCAGCAGCTTGGCCGACAGGGGGCAAACGAGGTACACTGAAGCTTTCTTT.

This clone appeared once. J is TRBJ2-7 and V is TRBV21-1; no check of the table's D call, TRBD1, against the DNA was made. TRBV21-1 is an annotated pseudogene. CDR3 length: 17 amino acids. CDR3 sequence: CASSNRETTGVSYEQYF. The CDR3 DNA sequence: TGTGCCAGCAGCAACCGCGAGACAACAGGGGTCTCCTACGAGCAGTACTTC.

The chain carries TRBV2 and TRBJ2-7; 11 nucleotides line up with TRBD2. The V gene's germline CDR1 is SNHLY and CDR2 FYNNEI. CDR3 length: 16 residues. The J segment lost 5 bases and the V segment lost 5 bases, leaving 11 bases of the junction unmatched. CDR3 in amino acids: CASSPFLAGGEDEQYF. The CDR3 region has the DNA TGTGCCAGCAGTCCCTTCCTAGCGGGGGGCGAAGACGAGCAGTACTTC.

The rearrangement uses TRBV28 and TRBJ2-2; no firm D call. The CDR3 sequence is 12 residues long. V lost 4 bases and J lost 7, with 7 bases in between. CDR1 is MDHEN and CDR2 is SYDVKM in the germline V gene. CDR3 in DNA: TGTGCCAGCAGTTATTGGAGCGGGGAGCTGTTTTTT. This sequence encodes CASSYWSGELFF.

The CDR3 loop is CASSQAGTRQKSTDTQYF. DNA for the CDR3: TGCGCCAGCAGCCAAGCCGGGACTCGCCAAAAAAGCACAGATACGCAGTATTTT. The rearrangement links TRBV4-3 to TRBJ2-3, with a tentative D call TRBD2 (6 bases). Per the germline V gene, CDR1 is LGHNA and CDR2 is YSLEER. The CDR3 has 18 residues. The V gene lost 1 base and the J gene lost 0 bases, with 17 bases spanning the gap.

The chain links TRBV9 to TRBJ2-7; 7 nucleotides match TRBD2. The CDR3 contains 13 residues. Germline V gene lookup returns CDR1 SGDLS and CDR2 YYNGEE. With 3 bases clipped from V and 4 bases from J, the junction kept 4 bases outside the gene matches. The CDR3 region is CASSAAGPYEQYF. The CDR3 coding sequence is TGTGCCAGCAGCGCAGCGGGACCTTACGAGCAGTACTTC.